The 16 T cell receptor beta chains below come from one sample, sequenced in a study of T cell responses to AZD1222 COVID-19 vaccine. TCRdb's table, derived via immunoSEQ multiplex PCR, lists solely in-frame clones and lacks some. The sample lists approximately 76,000 clones; 75% to 95% were seen once. The specimen was peripheral blood, collected on day 0 of MenACWY control vaccination. The receptors derive from an adult in good health.

This rearrangement joins TRBV6-2 or TRBV6-3 to TRBJ1-2; D gene ambiguous. V was pared by 2 bases and J by 4 bases, with 11 bases between. The CDR3 has 14 amino acids. Germline lookup yields CDR1 MNHEY and CDR2 SVGEGT. CDR3 loop: CASSYPTPGYGYTF. As DNA, the CDR3 is TGTGCCAGCAGTTACCCCACCCCGGGCTATGGCTACACCTTC.

The rearrangement links TRBV6-5 to TRBJ1-1, with D unresolved. The V gene's germline CDR1 is MNHEY and CDR2 SVGAGI. The CDR3 is made up of 13 amino acids. V was cut by 6 bases and J by 1 base, with 9 bases left in between. CDR3 loop: CASRRDPNTEAFF. The CDR3 DNA reads TGTGCCAGCAGACGCGACCCGAACACTGAAGCTTTCTTT.

V gene TRBV15 combines with J gene TRBJ1-2; a weak D match, TRBD1 (5 bases). There are 13 residues in the CDR3. The germline V gene has CDR1 LNHNV and CDR2 YYDKDF (reference sequence). V was pared by 5 bases and J by 6 bases, with 13 bases between. The CDR3 nucleotides read TGTGCCACCAGCGGGGGAAGGAGCGATGGCTACACCTTC. Protein sequence: CATSGGRSDGYTF. The full variable domain, with the rest looked up from reference TRBV15 and TRBJ1-2, is DAMVIQNPRYQVTQFGKPVTLSCSQTLNHNVMYWYQQKSSQAPKLLFHYYDKDFNNEADTPDNFQSRRPNTSFCFLDIRSPGLGDTAMYLCATSGGRSDGYTFGSGTRLTVV.

The V call is TRBV29-1, the J call TRBJ1-1, with D uncertain. Per germline, CDR1 SQVTM and CDR2 ANQGSEA. V dropped 4 bases and J dropped 4 bases, with 16 bases sitting between them. The CDR3 consists of 14 residues. This CDR3 is CSVAVKGGGTEAFF. CDR3 in DNA: TGCAGCGTTGCGGTCAAGGGAGGTGGCACTGAAGCTTTCTTT.

The chain combines TRBV7-9 with TRBJ2-7, with TRBD1 matching over 7 bases. Germline CDR1 reads SEHNR; CDR2 reads FQNEAQ (reference sequence). The V segment lost 4 bases and the J segment 4 bases; nucleotides outside the gene matches: 7. The CDR3 extends over 14 amino acids. CDR3 sequence (DNA): TGTGCCAGCAGCTCCCGGACAGGCCAATACGAGCAGTACTTC. As protein: CASSSRTGQYEQYF.

The V and J genes are TRBV19 and TRBJ2-7; TRBD1 is a possible D gene (7 bases). The CDR3 totals 16 residues. The germline V gene encodes CDR1 LNHDA and CDR2 SQIVND (reference sequence). Trimming cost V 8 bases and J 3 bases, with 23 bases left between them. Written as DNA, the CDR3 is TGTGCCAGTGCGAACGCTTACGGAGGGACAGACTACGAGCAGTACTTC. It specifies CASANAYGGTDYEQYF.

The chain joins TRBV15 to TRBJ1-4; D remains ambiguous. Germline V gene sequence: CDR1 LNHNV, CDR2 YYDKDF (reference sequence). V gave up 0 bases and J gave up 4 bases, with 9 bases separating them. The CDR3 is made up of 15 amino acids. The CDR3 protein is CATSRDYTGNEKLFF. CDR3 coding DNA: TGTGCCACCAGCAGAGATTATACGGGTAATGAAAAACTGTTTTTT.

The chain carries TRBV15 and TRBJ1-2, with D maybe TRBD1 (6 bases). This CDR3 has 14 amino acids. With 1 base removed from V and 5 bases from J, the gap between germline ends came to 11 bases. Germline V CDR1 and CDR2: LNHNV, YYDKDF (reference sequence). CDR3 sequence (DNA): TGTGCCACCAGCAGAGCCAGCCAGGGGTATGGCTACACCTTC. Amino acid sequence: CATSRASQGYGYTF.

The chain recombines TRBV29-1 with TRBJ1-1; perhaps TRBD1 as D (6 bases). CDR3 length equals 11 residues. Germline V gene sequence: CDR1 SQVTM, CDR2 ANQGSEA. Between the trimmed V and J ends, which lost 7 bases and 6 bases, there was a span of 12 bases. In nucleotides, the CDR3 is TGCAGCGCCAAGACAGGTCCTGAAGCTTTCTTT. It encodes CSAKTGPEAFF.

In this sample, this clone turned up once. V is TRBV28 and J is TRBJ2-5; 10 bases are a match to TRBD1. V shed 5 bases, J shed 4 bases, and the junction held 7 bases outside the gene matches. This CDR3 has 15 amino acids. CDR1 and CDR2 (germline): MDHEN, SYDVKM. The CDR3 DNA sequence: TGTGCCAGCAGTCCCCGGGACAGGGGTTTAGAGACCCAGTACTTC. The encoded protein is CASSPRDRGLETQYF.

This clone is a singleton in its sample. The chain recombines TRBV11-2 with TRBJ2-5, with D possibly being TRBD2 (6 bases). Germline-derived CDR1 and CDR2 are SGHAT and FQNNGV. This CDR3 is built from 15 residues. Trimming cost V 5 bases and J 2 bases, with 15 bases left between them. The CDR3 spells CASSHSGPGQETQYF. CDR3 bases: TGTGCCAGCAGCCATAGCGGTCCAGGTCAAGAGACCCAGTACTTC.

The chain joins TRBV5-1 to TRBJ2-4, with 9 positions matching TRBD1. Germline CDR1 SGHRS, CDR2 YFSETQ. The CDR3 spans 14 residues. Germline trimming cut 4 bases from V and 6 bases from J; bases unmatched to any gene: 5. CDR3 coding DNA: TGCGCCAGCAGCCCGGGACAGGGTATAAACATTCAGTACTTC. It yields the protein CASSPGQGINIQYF.

The chain uses TRBV5-4 and TRBJ2-2; D is undetermined. V dropped 5 bases and J dropped 4 bases, with 15 bases sitting between them. The CDR3 totals 15 residues. The germline V gene encodes CDR1 SGHNT and CDR2 YYREEE (reference sequence). CDR3 coding DNA: TGTGCCAGCAGTCTCGACGGGCTCCTCACCGGGGAGCTGTTTTTT. Amino acid sequence: CASSLDGLLTGELFF.

A remark on this clone: This same CDR3 is encoded by further DNA sequences in the sample. This chain joins TRBV19 and TRBJ1-1, with D possibly TRBD1 on 5 matching bases. This CDR3 spans 14 amino acids. Trimming took off 0 bases at V and 1 base at J, with 6 bases between the two ends. Germline V gene lookup returns CDR1 LNHDA and CDR2 SQIVND (reference sequence). The CDR3 sequence: CASSIDDRNTEAFF. In DNA form, the CDR3 reads TGTGCCAGTAGTATAGATGACAGGAACACTGAAGCTTTCTTT. The full variable domain, completed using reference TRBV19 and TRBJ1-1, is DGGITQSPKYLFRKEGQNVTLSCEQNLNHDAMYWYRQDPGQGLRLIYYSQIVNDFQKGDIAEGYSVSREKKESFPLTVTSAQKNPTAFYLCASSIDDRNTEAFFGQGTRLTVV.

The V call is TRBV2, the J call TRBJ2-7, with 9 bases lining up with TRBD1. The germline gives CDR1 SNHLY, CDR2 FYNNEI. The CDR3 is 14 amino acids. J lost 0 bases, V lost 4 bases, and 1 base had no gene match. CDR3 protein: CASSGTGVSYEQYF. CDR3 in DNA: TGTGCCAGCAGTGGGACAGGGGTCTCCTACGAGCAGTACTTC.

The rearrangement links TRBV15 to TRBJ2-1, with D unresolved. Trimming stripped 3 bases from V and 7 bases from J, with 13 bases between. CDR1 is LNHNV and CDR2 is YYDKDF in the germline V gene (reference sequence). The CDR3 loop spans 14 amino acids. CDR3 in DNA: TGTGCCACCAGCAGGTCGGATTCGGTTAATGAGCAGTTCTTC. This gives the protein CATSRSDSVNEQFF.